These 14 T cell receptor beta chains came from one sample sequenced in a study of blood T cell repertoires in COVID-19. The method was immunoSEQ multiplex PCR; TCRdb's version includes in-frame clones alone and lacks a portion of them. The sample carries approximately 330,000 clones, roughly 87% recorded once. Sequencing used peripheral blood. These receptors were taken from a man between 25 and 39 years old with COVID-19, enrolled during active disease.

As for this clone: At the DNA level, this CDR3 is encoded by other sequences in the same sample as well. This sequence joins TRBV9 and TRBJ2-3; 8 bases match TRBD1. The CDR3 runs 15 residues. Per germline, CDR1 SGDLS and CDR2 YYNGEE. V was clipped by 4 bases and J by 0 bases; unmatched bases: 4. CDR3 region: CASSPRQGSTDTQYF. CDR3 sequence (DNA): TGTGCCAGCAGCCCACGACAGGGGAGCACAGATACGCAGTATTTT.

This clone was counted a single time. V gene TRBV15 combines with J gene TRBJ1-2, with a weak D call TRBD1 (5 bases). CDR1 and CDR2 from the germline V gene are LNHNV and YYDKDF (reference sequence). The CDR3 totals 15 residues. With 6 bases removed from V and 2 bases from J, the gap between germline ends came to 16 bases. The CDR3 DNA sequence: TGTGCCACCAGGCCCCGGGGGGTGGGGAACTATGGCTACACCTTC. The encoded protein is CATRPRGVGNYGYTF.

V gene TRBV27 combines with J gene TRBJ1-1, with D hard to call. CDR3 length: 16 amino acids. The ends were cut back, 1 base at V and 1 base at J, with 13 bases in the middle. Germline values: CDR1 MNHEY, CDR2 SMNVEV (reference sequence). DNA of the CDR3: TGTGCCAGCAGTTTATTTAGGAATTCGGGGAACACTGAAGCTTTCTTT. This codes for CASSLFRNSGNTEAFF.

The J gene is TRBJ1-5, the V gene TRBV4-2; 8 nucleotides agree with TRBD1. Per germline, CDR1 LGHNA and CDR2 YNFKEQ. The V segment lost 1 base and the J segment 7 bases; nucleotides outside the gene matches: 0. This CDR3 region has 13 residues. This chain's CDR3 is CASSQGDRQPQHF. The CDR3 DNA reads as TGTGCCAGCAGCCAAGGGGACAGGCAGCCCCAGCATTTT.

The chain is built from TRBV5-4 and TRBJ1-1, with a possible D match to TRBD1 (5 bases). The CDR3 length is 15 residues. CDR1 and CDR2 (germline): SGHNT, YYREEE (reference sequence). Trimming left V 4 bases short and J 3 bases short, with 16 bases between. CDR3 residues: CASSPNPTVYTEAFF. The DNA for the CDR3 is TGTGCCAGCAGCCCCAACCCGACAGTGTACACTGAAGCTTTCTTT.

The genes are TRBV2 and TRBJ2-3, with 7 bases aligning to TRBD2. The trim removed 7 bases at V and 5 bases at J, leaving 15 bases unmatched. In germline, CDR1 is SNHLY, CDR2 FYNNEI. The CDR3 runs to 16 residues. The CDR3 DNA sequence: TGTGCCAGCAAACTCTTGACTAGCATCTCAGGAGATACGCAGTATTTT. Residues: CASKLLTSISGDTQYF.

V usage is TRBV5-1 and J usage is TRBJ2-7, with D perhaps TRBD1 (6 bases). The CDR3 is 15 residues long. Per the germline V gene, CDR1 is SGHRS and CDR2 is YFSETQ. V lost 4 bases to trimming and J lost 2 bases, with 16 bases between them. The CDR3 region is CASSPGAGDAYEQYF. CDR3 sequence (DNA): TGCGCCAGCAGCCCGGGCGCAGGGGATGCCTACGAGCAGTACTTC.

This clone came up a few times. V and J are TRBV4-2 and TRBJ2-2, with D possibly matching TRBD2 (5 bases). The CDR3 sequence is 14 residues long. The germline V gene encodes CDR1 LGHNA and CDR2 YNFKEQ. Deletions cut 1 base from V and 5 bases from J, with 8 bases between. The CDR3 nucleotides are TGTGCCAGCAGCCAAGTACTAGGGACCGGGGAGCTGTTTTTT. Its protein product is CASSQVLGTGELFF.

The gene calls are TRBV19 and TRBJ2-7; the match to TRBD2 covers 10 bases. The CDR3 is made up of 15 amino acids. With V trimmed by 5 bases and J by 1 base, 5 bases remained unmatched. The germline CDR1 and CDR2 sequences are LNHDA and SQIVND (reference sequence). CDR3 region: CASSAAGLASYEQYF. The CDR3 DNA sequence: TGTGCCAGTAGTGCAGCGGGACTAGCGTCCTACGAGCAGTACTTC.

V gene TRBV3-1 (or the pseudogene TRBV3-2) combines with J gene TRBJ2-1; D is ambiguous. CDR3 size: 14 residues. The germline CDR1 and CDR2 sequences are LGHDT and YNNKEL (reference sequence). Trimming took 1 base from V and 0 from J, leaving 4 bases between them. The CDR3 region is CASSQVVSYNEQFF. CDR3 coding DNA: TGTGCCAGCAGCCAAGTCGTCTCCTACAATGAGCAGTTCTTC.

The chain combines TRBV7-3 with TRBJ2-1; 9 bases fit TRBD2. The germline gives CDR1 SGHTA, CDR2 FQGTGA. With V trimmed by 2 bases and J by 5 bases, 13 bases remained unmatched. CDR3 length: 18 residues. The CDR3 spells CASSLATRWASGNNEQFF. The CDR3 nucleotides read TGTGCCAGCAGCTTAGCCACCCGGTGGGCTAGCGGGAACAATGAGCAGTTCTTC.

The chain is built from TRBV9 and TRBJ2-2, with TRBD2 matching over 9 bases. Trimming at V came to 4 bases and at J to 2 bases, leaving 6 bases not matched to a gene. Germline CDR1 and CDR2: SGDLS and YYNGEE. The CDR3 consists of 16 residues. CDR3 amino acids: CASSPSSGVNTGELFF. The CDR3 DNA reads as TGTGCCAGCAGCCCTTCTAGCGGGGTTAACACCGGGGAGCTGTTTTTT.

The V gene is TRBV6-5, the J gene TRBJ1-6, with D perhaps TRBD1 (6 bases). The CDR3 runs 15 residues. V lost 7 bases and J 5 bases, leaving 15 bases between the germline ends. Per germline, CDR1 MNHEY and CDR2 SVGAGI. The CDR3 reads CASTPLDSHNSPLHF. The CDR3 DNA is TGTGCCAGCACCCCCTTGGACAGCCATAATTCACCCCTCCACTTT.

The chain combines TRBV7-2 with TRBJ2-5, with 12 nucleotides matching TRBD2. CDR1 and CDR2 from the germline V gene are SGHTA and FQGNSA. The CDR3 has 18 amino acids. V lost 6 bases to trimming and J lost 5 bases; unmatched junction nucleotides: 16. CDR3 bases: TGTGCCAGCAGTCGTGCTGGGGCTAGCGGGGGGGCTCGGGAGACCCAGTACTTC. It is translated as CASSRAGASGGARETQYF.